This T cell receptor beta chain was sequenced in a study of CD8 T cells in Susac syndrome. RNA amounts of about 0.5 to 1 ug underwent reverse transcription with random hexamers. Amplification of TCR beta CDR3 spanned 54 Vbeta and 13 Jbeta via immunoSEQ multiplex PCR. MiXCR, run by TCRdb on the immunoSEQ multiplex PCR reads, gives a single entry per CDR3 protein. The repertoire has about 290,000 distinct CDR3 sequences, 85% of them found once; the top ten carry approximately 0.2%. Sequencing of TCR beta was performed on blood CD8+ and CD4+ T cells. TEMRA cells were FACS-enriched, unlike CD8+ and CD4+ T cells, which were negatively isolated. The V segment lost 5 bases and the J segment 1 base; nucleotides outside the gene matches: 11. CDR1 SEHNR and CDR2 FQNEAQ come from the germline V gene (reference sequence). This CDR3 has 17 residues.

This sequence was found in a human donor with multiple sclerosis. The chain combines TRBV7-9 with TRBJ2-3, with 8 nucleotides matching TRBD1. What was sequenced was CD8+ T cells from PBMCs. DNA of the CDR3: TGTGCCAGCAGCCCGACAGGGGAGGACTACGGCACAGATACGCAGTATTTT. This sequence encodes CASSPTGEDYGTDTQYF.